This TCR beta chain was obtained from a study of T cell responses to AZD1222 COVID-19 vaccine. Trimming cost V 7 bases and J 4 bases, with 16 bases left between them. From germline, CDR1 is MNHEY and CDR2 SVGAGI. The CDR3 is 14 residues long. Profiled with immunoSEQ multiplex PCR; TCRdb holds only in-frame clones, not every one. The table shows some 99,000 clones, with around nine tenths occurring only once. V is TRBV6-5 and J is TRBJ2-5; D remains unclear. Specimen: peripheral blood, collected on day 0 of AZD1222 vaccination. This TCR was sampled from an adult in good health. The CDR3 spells CASNPSGRRETQYF. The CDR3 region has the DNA TGTGCCAGCAACCCGAGTGGGCGGAGAGAGACCCAGTACTTC.